This T cell receptor beta chain was observed in a study of beta chain features in type 1 diabetes. The V end lost 3 bases, the J end lost 1 base, and 13 bases lay between the germline ends. Germline V CDR1 and CDR2: SGHDN, FVKESK. The CDR3 has 15 amino acids. In its sample, this clone was seen a few times. The antigen is unknown. One heparinised draw, averaging approximately 120 mL, was taken per donor. cDNA synthesis used the whole RNA isolate, giving expressed TCRB sequences. Profiling relied on immunoSEQ multiplex PCR, and the TCRdb table lists in-frame clones only, not all of them. The sample holds 600,000 or so clones, over 10% seen once. The study's findings and limits: Among patients with Type 1 diabetes, TCRB CDR3s were moderately but significantly shorter in every one of the four CD4+ subsets. Patients showed naive, central memory and Treg TCRB repertoires that appeared more similar than those of healthy donors.

The receptor was isolated from a man aged 30 to 45 with type 1 diabetes. Sequencing input: naive CD4+ T cells from blood. This chain uses TRBV14 with TRBJ2-7; D is possibly TRBD1 (5 bases). CDR3 nucleotide sequence: TGTGCCAGCAGCCACTTCGACAGTGGGTCCTACGAGCAGTACTTC. Protein product: CASSHFDSGSYEQYF.